Detailed here is one TCR beta chain. The antigen is undetermined. The sample is drawn from a study of T cell responses to AZD1222 COVID-19 vaccine. General study results and limits: Nearly half of the spike-specific TCRs reportedly recognize variant regions that carry no mutations. No repertoire was sampled before or during the peak T cell response, only after it. It was only a handful of AZD1222 recipients who were seropositive at baseline.

Produced via immunoSEQ multiplex PCR; TCRdb's table is partial and in-frame only. The repertoire consists of some 170,000 clones, with more than 90% occurring once and the leading ten covering 2.5% to 3%. The material was peripheral blood, obtained on day 0 of AZD1222 vaccination. The receptor's source is an adult in good health.

CDR3 coding DNA: TGTGCCAGTAGTAACCGATTGGGGACAGGTGGCAATCAGCCCCAGCATTTT. Residues: CASSNRLGTGGNQPQHF. The rearrangement links TRBV19 to TRBJ1-5, with 8 nucleotides matching TRBD1. J was trimmed by 2 bases and V by 4 bases; bases with no gene match: 10. The germline CDR1 and CDR2 sequences are LNHDA and SQIVND (reference sequence). The CDR3 has 17 amino acids.